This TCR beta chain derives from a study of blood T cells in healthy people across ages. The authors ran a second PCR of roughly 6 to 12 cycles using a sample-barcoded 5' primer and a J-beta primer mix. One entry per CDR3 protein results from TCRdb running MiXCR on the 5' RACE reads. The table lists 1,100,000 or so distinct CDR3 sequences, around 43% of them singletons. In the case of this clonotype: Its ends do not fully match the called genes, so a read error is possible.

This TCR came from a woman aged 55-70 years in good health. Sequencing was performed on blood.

The CDR3 protein is CAWSVRRDGERYF. CDR3 nucleotides: TGTGCCTGGAGTGTACGACGGGACGGCGAGCGGTACTTC. This sequence joins TRBV30 and TRBJ2-7; tentatively, D is TRBD1 or TRBD2 (5 bases each). CDR3 length: 13 residues. Germline CDR1 and CDR2: GTSNPN and SVGIG (reference sequence).